This T cell receptor (beta chain) was found in a study of tumor and adjacent non-tumor tissue in lung cancer. In the study overall: Stage I to III disease affected 9 to 10 men and 4 or 5 women aged about 30 to 85. About 4.17 million productive TCRbeta reads were obtained per sample on average.

Concerning this clonotype itself: One end of the junction is discordant with germline, which a read error may explain.

This sample's RNA came from whole unsorted tissue. Newly diagnosed lung cancer patients had thoracic surgery in China, August–November 2014, without prior chemotherapy. TCRbeta libraries were built with three rounds of nested PCR, modified from ARM-PCR. TCRdb reprocessed the multiplex PCR reads via MiXCR and lists one record per CDR3 protein. The top ten clones hold 20% to 25% of a sample with about 110,000 distinct CDR3 sequences, about 80% of them seen once. The CDR3 is made up of 14 amino acids. Per the germline V gene, CDR1 is MNHNS and CDR2 is SASEGT. The sequencing sample was made of lung tumor tissue. The TCR comes from a man between 65 and 85 years old with non-small cell lung cancer. The rearrangement uses TRBV6-1 and TRBJ2-7; D unresolved. The CDR3, as DNA: TGTGCCAACAGTACGACTTGCGGCTCCTACGAGCAGTACTTC. Its protein is CANSTTCGSYEQYF.